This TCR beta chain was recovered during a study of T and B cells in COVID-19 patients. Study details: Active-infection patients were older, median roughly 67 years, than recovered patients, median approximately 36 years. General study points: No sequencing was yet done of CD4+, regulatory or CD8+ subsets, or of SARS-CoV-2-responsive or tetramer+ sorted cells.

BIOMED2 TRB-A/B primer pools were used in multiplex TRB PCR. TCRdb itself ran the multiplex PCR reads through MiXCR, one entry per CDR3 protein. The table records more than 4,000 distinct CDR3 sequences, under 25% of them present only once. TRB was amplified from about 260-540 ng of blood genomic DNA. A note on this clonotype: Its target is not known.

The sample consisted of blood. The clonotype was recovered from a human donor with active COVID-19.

The CDR3 coding sequence is TGCAGTGCTAGCAGGGAGAGCTGGTCTAATGAGCAGTTCTTC. This gives the protein CSASRESWSNEQFF. The rearrangement uses TRBV20-1 and TRBJ2-1; tentatively, D is TRBD1 or TRBD2 (5 bases each). CDR1 is DFQATT, CDR2 SNEGSKA, per germline (reference sequence). V lost 3 bases and J 7 bases, leaving 16 bases between the germline ends. The CDR3 is 14 residues long.